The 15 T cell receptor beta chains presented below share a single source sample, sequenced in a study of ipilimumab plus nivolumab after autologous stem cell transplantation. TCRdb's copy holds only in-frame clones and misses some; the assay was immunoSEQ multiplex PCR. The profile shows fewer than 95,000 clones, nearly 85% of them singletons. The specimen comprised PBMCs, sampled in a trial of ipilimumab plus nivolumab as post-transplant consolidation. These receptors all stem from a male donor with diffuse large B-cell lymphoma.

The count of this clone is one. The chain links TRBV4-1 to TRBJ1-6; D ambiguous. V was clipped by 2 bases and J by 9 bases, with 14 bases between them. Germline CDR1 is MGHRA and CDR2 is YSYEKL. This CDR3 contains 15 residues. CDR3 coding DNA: TGCGCCAGCAGCCAACTTACGGGGTTGTCTTCACCCCTCCACTTT. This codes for CASSQLTGLSSPLHF.

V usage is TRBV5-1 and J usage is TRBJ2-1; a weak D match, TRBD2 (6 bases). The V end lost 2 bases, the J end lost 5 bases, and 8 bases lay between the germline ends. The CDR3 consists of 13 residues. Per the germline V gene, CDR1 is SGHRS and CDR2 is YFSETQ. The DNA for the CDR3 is TGCGCCAGCAGCTTCACGGGAGACAATGAGCAGTTCTTC. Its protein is CASSFTGDNEQFF.

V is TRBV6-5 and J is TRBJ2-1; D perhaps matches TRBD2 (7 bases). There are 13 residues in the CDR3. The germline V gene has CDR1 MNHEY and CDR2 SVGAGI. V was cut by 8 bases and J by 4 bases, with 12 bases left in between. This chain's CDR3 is CASGGAQYNEQFF. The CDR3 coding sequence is TGTGCCAGCGGGGGGGCCCAATACAATGAGCAGTTCTTC.

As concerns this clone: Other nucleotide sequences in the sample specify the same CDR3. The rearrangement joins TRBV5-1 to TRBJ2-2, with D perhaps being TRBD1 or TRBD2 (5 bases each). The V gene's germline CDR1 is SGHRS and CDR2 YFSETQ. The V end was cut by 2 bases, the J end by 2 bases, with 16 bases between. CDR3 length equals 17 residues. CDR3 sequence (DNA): TGCGCCAGCAGCTTAGGACACCGGGATCTAAACACCGGGGAGCTGTTTTTT. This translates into CASSLGHRDLNTGELFF.

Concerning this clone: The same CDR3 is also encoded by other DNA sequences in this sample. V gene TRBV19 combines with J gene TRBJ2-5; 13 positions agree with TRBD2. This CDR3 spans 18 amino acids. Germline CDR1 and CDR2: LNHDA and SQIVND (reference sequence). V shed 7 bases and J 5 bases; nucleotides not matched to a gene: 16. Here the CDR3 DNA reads TGTGCCAGTAAGAGTGTGGGACTAGCGGGACCCAAGGGGGAGACCCAGTACTTC. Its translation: CASKSVGLAGPKGETQYF.

The CDR3 loop reads CASSFTPQGTEAFF. As DNA, the CDR3 is TGTGCCAGCTCGTTCACGCCCCAGGGGACTGAAGCTTTCTTT. The chain employs TRBV18 and TRBJ1-1; possibly TRBD1 for D (6 bases). The V and J ends lost 6 bases and 5 bases respectively, with 16 bases between them. The CDR3 sequence is 14 residues long. CDR1 KGHSH and CDR2 LQKENI come from the germline V gene. Drawing the rest from reference TRBV18 and TRBJ1-1, the complete variable domain is NAGVMQNPRHLVRRRGQEARLRCSPMKGHSHVYWYRQLPEEGLKFMVYLQKENIIDESGMPKERFSAEFPKEGPSILRIQQVVRGDSAAYFCASSFTPQGTEAFFGQGTRLTVV.

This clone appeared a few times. This CDR3 is CASSPGQGDNQPQHF. In nucleotides, the CDR3 is TGTGCCAGCTCACCAGGGCAGGGTGACAATCAGCCCCAGCATTTT. The chain links TRBV18 to TRBJ1-5; possibly TRBD1 for D (5 bases). V lost 2 bases, J lost 3 bases, and 11 bases lay in between. CDR3 size: 15 residues. Per the germline V gene, CDR1 is KGHSH and CDR2 is LQKENI.

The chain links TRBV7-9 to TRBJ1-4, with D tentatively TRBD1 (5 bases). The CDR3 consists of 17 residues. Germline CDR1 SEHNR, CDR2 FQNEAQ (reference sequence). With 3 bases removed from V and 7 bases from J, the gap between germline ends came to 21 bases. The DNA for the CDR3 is TGTGCCAGCAGCTTCTACCCTCCAGGGCCCGAAGGTGAAAAACTGTTTTTT. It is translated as CASSFYPPGPEGEKLFF.

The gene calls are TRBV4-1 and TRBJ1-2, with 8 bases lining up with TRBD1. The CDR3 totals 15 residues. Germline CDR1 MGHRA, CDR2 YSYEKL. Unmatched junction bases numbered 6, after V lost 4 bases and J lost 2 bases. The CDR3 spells CASSPPGQENYGYTF. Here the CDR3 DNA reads TGCGCCAGCAGCCCACCGGGACAGGAAAACTATGGCTACACCTTC.

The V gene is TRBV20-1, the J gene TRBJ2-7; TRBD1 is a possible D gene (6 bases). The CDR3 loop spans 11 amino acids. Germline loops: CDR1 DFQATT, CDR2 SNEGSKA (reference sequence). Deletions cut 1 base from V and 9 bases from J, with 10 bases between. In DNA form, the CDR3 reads TGCAGTGCTAGAGTACAGGGATGGCAGTACTTC. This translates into CSARVQGWQYF.

Written as DNA, the CDR3 is TGTGCCAGCAGATCGACAGTAAACACTGAAGCTTTCTTT. Translation: CASRSTVNTEAFF. The chain couples TRBV5-4 to TRBJ1-1; a weak D match, TRBD1 (5 bases). Between the trimmed V and J ends, which lost 5 bases and 2 bases, there was a span of 10 bases. The CDR3 has 13 amino acids. Germline-derived CDR1 and CDR2 are SGHNT and YYREEE (reference sequence).

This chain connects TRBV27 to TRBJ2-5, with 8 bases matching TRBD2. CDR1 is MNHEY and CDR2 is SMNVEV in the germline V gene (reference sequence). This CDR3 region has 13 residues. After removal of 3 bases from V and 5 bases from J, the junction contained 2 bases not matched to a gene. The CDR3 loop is CASSFQRGETQYF. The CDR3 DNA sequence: TGTGCCAGCAGTTTCCAGCGGGGGGAGACCCAGTACTTC.

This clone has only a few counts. The CDR3 is CASILATDTQYF. The CDR3 DNA follows: TGTGCCAGCATCCTCGCGACAGATACGCAGTATTTT. This chain uses TRBV2 with TRBJ2-3; D call uncertain. The CDR3 has 12 residues. Trimming stripped 7 bases from V and 3 bases from J, with 8 bases between. Germline-derived CDR1 and CDR2 are SNHLY and FYNNEI. The variable domain in full, completed from reference TRBV2 and TRBJ2-3, reads EPEVTQTPSHQVTQMGQEVILRCVPISNHLYFYWYRQILGQKVEFLVSFYNNEISEKSEIFDDQFSVERPDGSNFTLKIRSTKLEDSAMYFCASILATDTQYFGPGTRLTVL.

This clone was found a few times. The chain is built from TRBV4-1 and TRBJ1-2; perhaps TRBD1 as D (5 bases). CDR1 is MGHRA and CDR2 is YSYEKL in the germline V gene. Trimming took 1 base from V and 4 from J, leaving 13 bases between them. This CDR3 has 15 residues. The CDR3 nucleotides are TGCGCCAGCAGCCAAGGAGCGGGGGGAATCTATGGCTACACCTTC. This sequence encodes CASSQGAGGIYGYTF.

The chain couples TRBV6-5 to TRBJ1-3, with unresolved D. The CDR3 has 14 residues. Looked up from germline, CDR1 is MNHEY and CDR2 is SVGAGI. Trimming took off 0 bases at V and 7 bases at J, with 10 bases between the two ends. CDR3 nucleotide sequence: TGTGCCAGCAGTTACTCGGGCACGAGGAACACCATATATTTT. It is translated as CASSYSGTRNTIYF.